This T cell receptor (beta chain) was sequenced in a study of STAT5B mutations in CD4+ large granular lymphocyte leukemia (dated by TCRdb to the early 2020s). For context, the study as a whole: Among the healthy controls, the CDR3 'QG' motif was associated with a particular HLA allele. The study compared the TCRbeta repertoires of patients with CD4+ T-cell large granular lymphocyte leukemia against the TCRbeta repertoires of healthy blood donors. The purity of purified fractions was confirmed by flow cytometry on FACSCanto II or FACSVerse to exceed 95% among lymphocytes. Broader findings and caveats from the paper: Data were not HLA-matched; higher clonality in CD4+ versus CD8+ T-LGLL could reflect the relatively small sample size. Greater clonality appeared to be present in CD4-sorted patient repertoires than in healthy CD4+ repertoires, and the difference was retained after the putative leukemic clones were removed. Each patient's main leukemic clonotypes were private, but roughly a quarter of these clonotypes showed up at low frequency in the non-leukemic repertoires of other patients. TRBV06-family usage was enriched among the top patient clones (8/27) compared with healthy controls (2/35).

Buffy coats from 37 blood donors, supplied by the Finnish Red Cross blood service, were used as healthy controls. All TCR-sequenced material derived from peripheral blood: patient blood samples and healthy donor buffy coats. Ficoll-Hypaque gradient centrifugation was used to isolate peripheral blood mononuclear cells. CD4+ cells were purified magnetically from the buffy coats of healthy controls. The Gentra Puregene Cell and Tissue kit was used to extract genomic DNA, and a Qubit 2.0 fluorometer was used to measure the amount of genomic DNA. As for this clone: The target of this receptor is not known. The input lacks base qualities; no much larger clone sits a single base away.

From its cysteine to its phenylalanine, the CDR3 spans 15 amino acids. Only the CDR3 portion is preserved as DNA: 45 bases, with reading frame beginning at the first base. CDR1 and CDR2 are drawn from the germline V gene (reference sequence): LNHDA, SQIVND. The germline V and J ends show losses of 8 bases and 0 bases respectively, and no gene match explains 7 bases of the junction. The immunoSEQ assay at survey resolution was used to sequence TCRbeta rearrangements from genomic DNA. In the authors' own workflow: In the TCR sequencing data, the lowest productive clonotype frequency that could be detected was 2.59 x 10-5. Only productive TCRbeta rearrangements, meaning sequences that were complete and in-frame, were kept for the analyses. The clonality of each sample was calculated as Simpson clonality in the immunoSEQ Analyzer version 3.0. Clones were categorized by frequency as very rare, small, medium, large (1-20%) or hyperexpanded (>20%). Generation probabilities were estimated with OLGA 1.2.3, V-gene circos plots were made with VDJtools, specificities were looked up in VDJdb, and CDR3 motifs were identified with GLIPH. The table comes from immuneACCESS by way of TCRdb, which keeps in-frame sequences with V and J called. Part of the clones is missing from these tables; in studies checked, under half for an unresolved V gene and the rest for unknown reasons. V and J calls and clone size are as listed in that table; D and trimming were resolved from the DNA. This sample holds 24,000 or so clones; 60% to 80% were observed only once. 9.8% of the sample comes from the top ten.

The TCR originated in a human donor in good health. Recombination linked TRBV19 to TRBJ1-5; the junction holds 7 bases that match TRBD1. Sequencing was carried out using CD4+ T cells from blood buffy coats. The sequenced DNA: TGTGCCAGTGACAGGGACCCGAATAGCAATCAGCCCCAGCATTTT. Its protein product is CASDRDPNSNQPQHF.